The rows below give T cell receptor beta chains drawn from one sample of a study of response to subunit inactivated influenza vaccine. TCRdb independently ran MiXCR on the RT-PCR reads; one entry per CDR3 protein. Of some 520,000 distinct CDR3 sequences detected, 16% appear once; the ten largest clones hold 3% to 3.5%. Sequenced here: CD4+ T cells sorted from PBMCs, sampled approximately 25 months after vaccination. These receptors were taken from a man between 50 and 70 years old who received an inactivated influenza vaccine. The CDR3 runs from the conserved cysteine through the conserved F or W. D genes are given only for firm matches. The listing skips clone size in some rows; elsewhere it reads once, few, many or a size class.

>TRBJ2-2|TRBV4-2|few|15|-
TGTGCCAGCAGCACTCCGGGACTGATGACCGGGGAGCTGTTTTTT
CASSTPGLMTGELFF
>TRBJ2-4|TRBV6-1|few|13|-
TGTGCCAGCAAAGTGGGAACCAAAAACATTCAGTACTTC
CASKVGTKNIQYF
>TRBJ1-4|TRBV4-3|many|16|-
TGCGCCAGCAGCCACGAAAGCAGGGGAAGGGGCGAAAAACTGTTTTTT
CASSHESRGRGEKLFF
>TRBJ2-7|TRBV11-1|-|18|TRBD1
TGTGCCAGCAGCTTAGGGTCGAGGACAGGGGGATTAGTCTACGAGCAGTACTTC
CASSLGSRTGGLVYEQYF
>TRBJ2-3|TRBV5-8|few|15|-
TGTGCCAGCACCAGAAGGGGCTCAGGGACAGATACGCAGTATTTT
CASTRRGSGTDTQYF
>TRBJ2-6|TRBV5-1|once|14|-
TGCGCCAGCAGCCAACAGGACGGGGCCAACGTCCTGACTTTC
CASSQQDGANVLTF
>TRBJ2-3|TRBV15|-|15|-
TGTGCCACCAGCAGAGATCAGGGCCAGTGGGATACGCAGTATTTT
CATSRDQGQWDTQYF
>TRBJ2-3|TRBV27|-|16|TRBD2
TGTGCCAGCAGTCTAAATAGCGGGGGGGCCCGGGATACGCAGTATTTT
CASSLNSGGARDTQYF
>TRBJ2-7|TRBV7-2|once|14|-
TGTGCCAGCAGCACCCCGGGACACCACTACGAGCAGTACTTC
CASSTPGHHYEQYF
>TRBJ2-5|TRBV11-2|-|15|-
TGTGCCAGCAGCTTACTTAGGGAGCCCCAAGAGACCCAGTACTTC
CASSLLREPQETQYF
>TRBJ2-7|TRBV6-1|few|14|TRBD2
TGTGCCAGCAGTGAACGGCAGGGACTACGTGAGCAGTACTTC
CASSERQGLREQYF
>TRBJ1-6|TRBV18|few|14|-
TGTGCCAGCTCACCATCTGTTAAAAATTCACCCCTCCACTTT
CASSPSVKNSPLHF
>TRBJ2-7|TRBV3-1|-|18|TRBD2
TGTGCCAGCAGCCAAGAACTGGCTAGCGGGGGGCCCAGATACGAGCAGTACTTC
CASSQELASGGPRYEQYF
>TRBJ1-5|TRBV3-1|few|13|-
TGTGCCAGCAGCCAGAGGGGCAATCAGCCCCAGCATTTT
CASSQRGNQPQHF
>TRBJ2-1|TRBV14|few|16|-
TGTGCCAGCAGCCAATGGGACTCCAAATCTTACAATGAGCAGTTCTTC
CASSQWDSKSYNEQFF
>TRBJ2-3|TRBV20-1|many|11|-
TGCAGTGCAACACTAGCAGATACGCAGTATTTT
CSATLADTQYF
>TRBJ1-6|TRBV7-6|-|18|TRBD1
TGTGCCAGCAGCCCCAAGTCAGGGACAGGGATTCTTAATTCACCCCTCCACTTT
CASSPKSGTGILNSPLHF
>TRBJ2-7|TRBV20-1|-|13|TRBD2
TGCAGTGCTCCGGGGGGGGGTCTCTACGAGCAGTACTTC
CSAPGGGLYEQYF
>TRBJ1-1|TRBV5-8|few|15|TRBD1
TGTGCCAGCAGGCACACAGGGGGCGCCAGCACTGAAGCTTTCTTT
CASRHTGGASTEAFF
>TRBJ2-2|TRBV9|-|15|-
TGTGCCAGCAGCGTGGCTAGCCCGAACACCGGGGAGCTGTTTTTT
CASSVASPNTGELFF
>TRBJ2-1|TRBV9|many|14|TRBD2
TGTGCCAGCAGCGTAGAAGGGAGGGACAATGAGCAGTTCTTC
CASSVEGRDNEQFF
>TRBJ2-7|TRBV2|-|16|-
TGTGCCAGCAGGGGGTCCCAGGGCAGGAGCTCCTACGAGCAGTACTTC
CASRGSQGRSSYEQYF
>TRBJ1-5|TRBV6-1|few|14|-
TGTGCCAGCACTAAAGAGGGTACCAATCAGCCCCAGCATTTT
CASTKEGTNQPQHF
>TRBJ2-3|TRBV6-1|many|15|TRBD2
TGTGCCAGCAGTCGAAAAACTAGCGGGATCAATACGCAGTATTTT
CASSRKTSGINTQYF
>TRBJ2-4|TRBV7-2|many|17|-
TGTGCCAGCACCCTAGGGGCAGGGAACCTAGCCAAAAACATTCAGTACTTC
CASTLGAGNLAKNIQYF
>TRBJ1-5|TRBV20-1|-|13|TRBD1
TGCAGTGCTAGGTTTGGACAGGATCAGCCCCAGCATTTT
CSARFGQDQPQHF
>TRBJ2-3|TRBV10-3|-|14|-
TGTGCCATCAGCCACCCTACTAGCACAGATACGCAGTATTTT
CAISHPTSTDTQYF
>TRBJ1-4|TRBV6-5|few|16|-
TGTGCCAGCAGTTACGGGGATGACGCAACTAATGAAAAACTGTTTTTT
CASSYGDDATNEKLFF
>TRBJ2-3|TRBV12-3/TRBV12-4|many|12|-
TGTGCCAGCAGTTACGACTCCGATACGCAGTATTTT
CASSYDSDTQYF
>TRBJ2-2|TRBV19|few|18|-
TGTGCCAGTAGTATAGGTCGAGGTTCCCGCAAGAACACCGGGGAGCTGTTTTTT
CASSIGRGSRKNTGELFF
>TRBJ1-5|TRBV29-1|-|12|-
TGCAGCGTTGGGACAGACAATCAGCCCCAGCATTTT
CSVGTDNQPQHF
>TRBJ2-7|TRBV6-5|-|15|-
TGTGCCAGCAGTTACTACGGGAGACATACCTACGAGCAGTACTTC
CASSYYGRHTYEQYF
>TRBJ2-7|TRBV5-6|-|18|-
TGTGCCAGCAGCTTGGGACAGGTCCGACGGTCTTCGGCCTACGAGCAGTACTTC
CASSLGQVRRSSAYEQYF
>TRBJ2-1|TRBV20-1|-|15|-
TGCAGTGCTAGGGGCCAGCTAAGCTCCTACAATGAGCAGTTCTTC
CSARGQLSSYNEQFF
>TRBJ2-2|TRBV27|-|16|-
TGTGCCAGCAGTTCGCACCAGACAGGAACGGGCGGGGAGCTGTTTTTT
CASSSHQTGTGGELFF
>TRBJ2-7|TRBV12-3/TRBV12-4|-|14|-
TGTGCCAGCAGCCAGCGCGAGGGGTCCTACGAGCAGTACTTC
CASSQREGSYEQYF
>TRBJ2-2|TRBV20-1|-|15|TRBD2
TGCAGTGCCGGGACTAGCGAATTGAACACCGGGGAGCTGTTTTTT
CSAGTSELNTGELFF
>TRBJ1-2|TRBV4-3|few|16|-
TGCGCCAGCAGCCGCACCGGGGGAGGTAGTTACTATGGCTACACCTTC
CASSRTGGGSYYGYTF
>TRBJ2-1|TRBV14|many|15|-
TGTGCCAGCAGCCAAATTAAGGGCTTTGTGAATGAGCAGTTCTTC
CASSQIKGFVNEQFF
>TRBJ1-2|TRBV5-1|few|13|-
TGCGCCAGCAGCTTCGACCAAGACTATGGCTACACCTTC
CASSFDQDYGYTF
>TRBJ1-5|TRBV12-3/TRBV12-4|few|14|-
TGTGCCAGCAGTTTATTACAGGGTGTTCAGCCCCAGCATTTT
CASSLLQGVQPQHF
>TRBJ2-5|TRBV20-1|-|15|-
TGCAGTGCTAGAGATAACCCGCCGCTGGGGGAGACCCAGTACTTC
CSARDNPPLGETQYF
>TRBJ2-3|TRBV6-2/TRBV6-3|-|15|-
TGTGCCAGCAGTTACCCCGACAGCCACACAGATACGCAGTATTTT
CASSYPDSHTDTQYF
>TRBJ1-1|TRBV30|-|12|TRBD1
TGTGCCTGGACGTTTTGGGACAGCCAATCCTTCTTT
CAWTFWDSQSFF
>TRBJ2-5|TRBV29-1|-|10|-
TGCAGCGCCAACCAAGGGACCCAGTACTTC
CSANQGTQYF
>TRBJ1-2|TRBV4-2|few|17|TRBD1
TGTGCCAGCAGCCAAGGGACAGGGATGACGGCTAACTATGGCTACACCTTC
CASSQGTGMTANYGYTF